This T cell receptor beta chain was identified in a study of cytomegalovirus exposure and HLA in healthy donors. 60 Vbeta and 13 Jbeta primers were used in PCR. Sequencing was performed with immunoSEQ multiplex PCR; in TCRdb, only in-frame clones are kept and a portion is missing. Its table lists more than 70,000 clones. This receptor was obtained from a woman aged 55-69 years in good health and CMV-seronegative. Material for sequencing was PBMCs.

The CDR3 region has the DNA TGTGCCAGCAGCCTGTCTCTTACCTATAACTATGGCTACACCTTC. This codes for CASSLSLTYNYGYTF. This chain links TRBV7-8 with TRBJ1-2; D not certain. The CDR3 consists of 15 residues. From germline, CDR1 is SGHVS and CDR2 FQNEAQ. Trimming took off 5 bases at V and 1 base at J, with 14 bases between the two ends. The variable domain in full, completed from reference TRBV7-8 and TRBJ1-2, reads GAGVSQSPRYKVAKRGQDVALRCDPISGHVSLFWYQQALGQGPEFLTYFQNEAQLDKSGLPSDRFFAERPEGSVSTLKIQRTQQEDSAVYLCASSLSLTYNYGYTFGSGTRLTVV.